This T cell receptor (beta chain) is from a study of T cells after yellow fever vaccination. Looking at the study overall: Each low-cell-number fraction was prepared by means of SMART-Seq v4 Ultra Low Input.

Making TCR cDNA involved 5'RACE template switching, which added UMIs and a universal primer site. TCRdb ran MiXCR on the 5' RACE reads and lists one entry per CDR3 protein. Here the sample spans approximately 580,000 distinct CDR3 sequences, around 16% being singletons. Trimming stripped 2 bases from V and 0 bases from J, with 16 bases between. The CDR3 runs to 17 residues. This clonotype was recorded a few times. This clonotype was obtained from a man aged 18 to 29 who received the YFV17D yellow fever vaccine. Sequencing was performed on PBMCs, taken less than 6 days after the first yellow fever vaccination. The chain uses TRBV12-3 or TRBV12-4 and TRBJ1-2; TRBD1 might be the D (6 bases). The chain's CDR3 is CASSLLGGGYSNYGYTF. In DNA, the CDR3 is TGTGCCAGCAGTTTACTAGGGGGAGGATACTCTAACTATGGCTACACCTTC.